These 8 T cell receptor beta chains originate from one sample sequenced in a study of control samples from healthy donors and cancer patients. Assay used: immunoSEQ multiplex PCR; TCRdb lists only in-frame clones, some missing. In total, the table holds some 190,000 clones. Sequencing used blood. These receptors all come from a woman in her thirties in good health.

V is TRBV14 and J is TRBJ2-2; perhaps TRBD1 as D (7 bases). Germline V gene sequence: CDR1 SGHDN, CDR2 FVKESK. The CDR3 spans 15 residues. Trimming took off 2 bases at V and 4 bases at J, with 11 bases between the two ends. The DNA for the CDR3 is TGTGCCAGCAGCCAAAGGAGGGGGCGCACCGGGGAGCTGTTTTTT. Protein product: CASSQRRGRTGELFF. Full variable domain (remainder filled in from reference TRBV14 and TRBJ2-2): EAGVTQFPSHSVIEKGQTVTLRCDPISGHDNLYWYRRVMGKEIKFLLHFVKESKQDESGMPNNRFLAERTGGTYSTLKVQPAELEDSGVYFCASSQRRGRTGELFFGEGSRLTVL.

The gene calls are TRBV7-9 and TRBJ1-1, with TRBD1 matching 8 bases. Per germline, CDR1 SEHNR and CDR2 FQNEAQ (reference sequence). The CDR3 loop spans 15 amino acids. V gave up 4 bases and J gave up 6 bases; unmatched junction bases: 10. For the CDR3, the DNA is TGTGCCAGCAGCTATTGGACAGGGTCGGGATCTGAAGCTTTCTTT. Translating it yields CASSYWTGSGSEAFF.

The genes are TRBV28 and TRBJ2-5, with D perhaps TRBD2 (5 bases). This CDR3 spans 17 amino acids. CDR1 is MDHEN, CDR2 SYDVKM, per germline. The V end was cut by 4 bases, the J end by 1 base, with 19 bases between. The DNA for the CDR3 is TGTGCCAGCAGTTCGGAGTATGGGGAGTACGGCCAAGAGACCCAGTACTTC. Translating it yields CASSSEYGEYGQETQYF. Complete variable domain (other parts from reference TRBV28 and TRBJ2-5): DVKVTQSSRYLVKRTGEKVFLECVQDMDHENMFWYRQDPGLGLRLIYFSYDVKMKEKGDIPEGYSVSREKKERFSLILESASTNQTSMYLCASSSEYGEYGQETQYFGPGTRLLVL.

V is TRBV5-1 and J is TRBJ2-5; 7 nucleotides agree with TRBD1. Germline V gene data show CDR1 as SGHRS and CDR2 as YFSETQ. The trim removed 0 bases at V and 4 bases at J, leaving 15 bases unmatched. This CDR3 contains 18 residues. The chain's CDR3 is CASSLAFRQGVPSETQYF. CDR3 nucleotide sequence: TGCGCCAGCAGCTTGGCCTTCCGTCAGGGGGTACCGTCAGAGACCCAGTACTTC.

The chain recombines TRBV25-1 with TRBJ1-5; D possibly corresponds to TRBD1 (5 bases). V lost 1 base, J lost 4 bases, and 8 bases lay in between. Looked up from germline, CDR1 is MGHDK and CDR2 is SYGVNS. CDR3 length: 14 amino acids. The CDR3 region is CASSEWGGNQPQHF. Here the CDR3 DNA reads TGTGCCAGCAGTGAATGGGGGGGAAATCAGCCCCAGCATTTT.

V and J are TRBV27 and TRBJ2-3, with 7 positions matching TRBD1. V trimming: 6 bases; J trimming: 6 bases; junction bases outside the gene matches: 12. The CDR3 length is 15 residues. Germline values: CDR1 MNHEY, CDR2 SMNVEV (reference sequence). The CDR3 sequence is CASSRAEGAFDTQYF. CDR3 nucleotide sequence: TGTGCCAGCAGCCGGGCCGAGGGGGCATTTGATACGCAGTATTTT.

The chain joins TRBV18 to TRBJ1-5; the match to TRBD1 covers 8 bases. V lost 6 bases and J lost 0; bases outside the gene matches: 7. The germline CDR1 and CDR2 sequences are KGHSH and LQKENI. This CDR3 region has 16 residues. CDR3 nucleotides: TGTGCCAGCTCTTACGACAGGGGATATAGCAATCAGCCCCAGCATTTT. Its protein product is CASSYDRGYSNQPQHF.

The rearrangement uses TRBV13 and TRBJ2-7; D perhaps matches TRBD2 (6 bases). The V and J ends lost 2 bases and 2 bases respectively, with 10 bases between them. Germline values: CDR1 PRHDT, CDR2 FYEKMQ (reference sequence). The CDR3 length is 14 residues. The CDR3 region has the DNA TGTGCCAGCAGCTTATTTGCGGGAACCTACGAGCAGTACTTC. Protein sequence: CASSLFAGTYEQYF.